This is a list of T cell receptor beta chains from one sample in a study of blood T cells in healthy people across ages. TCRdb reprocessed the 5' RACE reads via MiXCR and lists one record per CDR3 protein. The table has 1.5 million to 2 million distinct CDR3 sequences, around 48% seen once. The sample consisted of blood. All receptors come from a woman between 40 and 55 years old in good health. Each CDR3 is given without its conserved first and last residue. Fields, in order: V gene, CDR3 length, CDR3 protein.

>TRBV6-5|11
ASKQGFYNEQF
>TRBV7-6|12
ASSSPDSTDTQY
>TRBV7-8|17
ASSFANTVKDLSSYEQY
>TRBV6-5|13
ASSYVETGANVLT
>TRBV3-1|13
ASSQGLAGIDTQY
>TRBV20-1|13
SASPERRMKYEQY
>TRBV20-1|15
SASGTSGGPETYEQY
>TRBV6-5|14
ASSLSSGGEEETQY
>TRBV28|12
ASSDHANTGELF
>TRBV20-1|12
SAREIRPRETQY
>TRBV20-1|17
SAFRDRTSGGYSTDTQY